This T cell receptor (beta chain) emerged from a study of CD8 T cells in Susac syndrome. V lost 4 bases and J lost 2, with 6 bases in between. Germline V CDR1 and CDR2: SEHNR, FQNEAQ (reference sequence). The CDR3 loop spans 13 amino acids. RNA totalling about 0.45 to 1 ug underwent reverse transcription with random hexamers. TCRdb independently ran MiXCR on the immunoSEQ multiplex PCR reads; one entry per CDR3 protein. Among 250,000 to 300,000 distinct CDR3 sequences listed, about 82% were seen once. Input material: CD8+ T cells from PBMCs. The chain recombines TRBV7-9 with TRBJ2-1; D unclear. The sequence was obtained from a human donor with multiple sclerosis. In DNA, the CDR3 is TGTGCCAGCAGCTGGGCGGCCTACAATGAGCAGTTCTTC. This encodes CASSWAAYNEQFF.